The rows below give T cell receptor beta chains drawn from one sample of a study of Ad26.COV2.S vaccination and SARS-CoV-2 variants. Libraries were prepared by immunoSEQ multiplex PCR; TCRdb keeps only in-frame clonotypes and omits some of them. Of about 400,000 clones detected, around nine tenths appear once; the ten largest clones hold 3.5% to 4%. The starting material was peripheral blood, obtained in a trial of Ad26.COV2.S vaccine versus placebo. These receptors all stem from a person between 18 and 59 years old who received the Ad26.COV2.S COVID-19 vaccine or a placebo. Both conserved end residues are part of each CDR3. The D gene is left open where the match is weak. Only part of the rows carry a size: once, few, many, or a class if the clone is expanded.

V gene,clone size,D gene,J gene,CDR3 protein,CDR3 DNA
TRBV15,NA,NA,TRBJ2-7,CATSPGTDRPYEQYF,TGTGCCACCAGCCCGGGGACGGATAGACCCTACGAGCAGTACTTC
TRBV5-1,NA,NA,TRBJ2-1,CASSLAYREYNEQFF,TGCGCCAGCAGCTTGGCCTACAGGGAGTACAATGAGCAGTTCTTC
TRBV30,NA,TRBD2,TRBJ2-3,CALGSGGTDTQYF,TGTGCGTTGGGGAGCGGGGGCACAGATACGCAGTATTTT
TRBV25-1,NA,NA,TRBJ1-4,CASRRGINEKLFF,TGTGCCAGCCGGCGAGGGATCAATGAAAAACTGTTTTTT
TRBV5-5,NA,NA,TRBJ1-6,CASSRRLWGNSPLHF,TGTGCCAGCAGTCGGAGACTCTGGGGGAATTCACCCCTCCACTTT
TRBV5-1,NA,TRBD2,TRBJ2-2,CASSLAGIGGLVTWGTGELFF,TGCGCCAGCAGCTTGGCGGGTATAGGAGGACTAGTGACGTGGGGCACCGGGGAGCTGTTTTTT
TRBV2,NA,NA,TRBJ2-7,CASMKLQAAYEQYF,TGTGCCAGCATGAAGCTACAGGCCGCCTACGAGCAGTACTTC
TRBV5-6,NA,NA,TRBJ2-7,CASILGGTDYEQYF,TGTGCCAGCATCCTGGGTGGGACTGATTACGAGCAGTACTTC
TRBV25-1,NA,NA,TRBJ2-5,CANTRGRVPAQETQYF,TGTGCCAACACCCGGGGACGAGTCCCGGCACAAGAGACCCAGTACTTC
TRBV10-1,NA,NA,TRBJ2-7,CASSESTPPSRQYF,TGCGCCAGCAGTGAGTCTACGCCTCCCTCGAGGCAGTACTTC
TRBV21-1,NA,NA,TRBJ2-3,CASSEEGPASTDTQYF,TGTGCCAGCAGCGAGGAGGGGCCCGCTAGCACAGATACGCAGTATTTT
TRBV11-3,NA,NA,TRBJ2-2,CASSSRTDTGELFF,TGTGCCAGCAGCTCACGGACAGACACCGGGGAGCTGTTTTTT
TRBV7-9,many,NA,TRBJ1-3,CASSPRVTRNTIYF,TGTGCCAGCAGCCCGAGGGTAACTCGAAACACCATATATTTT
TRBV4-3,NA,TRBD1,TRBJ1-2,CASSQGTGGSYGYTF,TGCGCCAGCAGCCAGGGGACAGGGGGAAGTTATGGCTACACCTTC
TRBV27,NA,NA,TRBJ1-5,CASSLSSPNQPQHF,TGTGCCAGCAGTTTATCAAGTCCCAATCAGCCCCAGCATTTT
TRBV6-2/TRBV6-3,NA,NA,TRBJ2-6,CASSYHRPSGANVLTF,TGTGCCAGCAGTTACCATCGACCGTCTGGGGCCAACGTCCTGACTTTC
TRBV29-1,many,TRBD2,TRBJ2-7,CSVEVVGGADEQYF,TGCAGCGTTGAAGTGGTCGGGGGGGCCGACGAGCAGTACTTC
TRBV29-1,few,NA,TRBJ2-2,CSVEKGEFANTGELFF,TGCAGCGTTGAGAAGGGGGAGTTCGCGAACACCGGGGAGCTGTTTTTT
TRBV7-9,NA,NA,TRBJ2-7,CASTGTPSYEQYF,TGTGCCAGTACCGGGACACCCTCCTACGAGCAGTACTTC
TRBV10-3,NA,TRBD1,TRBJ2-5,CAISISGTDPQETQYF,TGTGCCATCAGTATCTCCGGGACAGATCCGCAAGAGACCCAGTACTTC
TRBV5-4,NA,NA,TRBJ1-1,CASSYVRGYQDTEAFF,TGTGCCAGCAGCTACGTAAGGGGATATCAGGACACTGAAGCTTTCTTT
TRBV6-5,NA,TRBD1,TRBJ2-5,CASSRDRLSEETQYF,TGTGCCAGCAGCAGGGACAGACTAAGTGAAGAGACCCAGTACTTC
TRBV2,NA,TRBD1,TRBJ1-2,CASSPPGTGGRKSNYGYTF,TGTGCCAGCAGTCCACCCGGGACAGGGGGCCGGAAATCTAACTATGGCTACACCTTC
TRBV28,once,NA,TRBJ1-2,CAIGTDYGYTF,TGTGCCATCGGGACGGACTATGGCTACACCTTC
TRBV6-5,NA,NA,TRBJ1-2,CASSLTGAYYGYTF,TGTGCCAGCAGTCTCACGGGCGCGTACTATGGCTACACCTTC
TRBV27,NA,NA,TRBJ1-2,CASSPSGVYGYTF,TGTGCCAGCAGTCCCTCGGGAGTGTATGGCTACACCTTC
TRBV6-2/TRBV6-3,NA,NA,TRBJ1-5,CASSSLIRQPQHF,TGTGCCAGCAGTTCACTGATAAGGCAGCCCCAGCATTTT
TRBV3-1/TRBV3-2,NA,NA,TRBJ2-1,CASSQDGGAHNEQFF,TGTGCCAGCAGCCAAGATGGGGGGGCTCACAATGAGCAGTTCTTC
TRBV19,NA,NA,TRBJ1-5,CASSMGVRGHQPQHF,TGTGCCAGTAGTATGGGCGTCCGTGGGCATCAGCCCCAGCATTTT
TRBV19,NA,NA,TRBJ1-1,CASTTGPQSEAFF,TGTGCCAGTACCACCGGGCCCCAGTCTGAAGCTTTCTTT
TRBV30,NA,NA,TRBJ1-6,CAWRDTYNSPLHF,TGTGCCTGGCGGGACACCTATAATTCACCCCTCCACTTT
TRBV4-3,NA,NA,TRBJ1-2,CASSQDGQGNYGYTF,TGCGCCAGCAGCCAAGATGGGCAGGGTAACTATGGCTACACCTTC
TRBV7-2,NA,NA,TRBJ1-6,CASSYQGRINNSPLHF,TGTGCCAGCAGCTATCAGGGACGGATTAATAATTCACCCCTCCACTTT
TRBV3-1/TRBV3-2,once,NA,TRBJ2-2,CASSQVQNTGELFF,TGTGCCAGCAGCCAAGTGCAGAACACCGGGGAGCTGTTTTTT
TRBV28,NA,NA,TRBJ2-7,CASSLEQAAGQQYF,TGTGCCAGCAGTTTAGAACAGGCCGCGGGTCAGCAGTACTTC
TRBV28,NA,NA,TRBJ1-1,CASRRFGGGTEAFF,TGTGCCAGCAGGCGGTTTGGCGGAGGCACTGAAGCTTTCTTT
TRBV9,NA,NA,TRBJ2-5,CASSAVGRGRETQYF,TGTGCCAGCAGCGCCGTCGGTCGGGGGCGGGAGACCCAGTACTTC
TRBV15,once,NA,TRBJ2-2,CATSRVRGANTGELFF,TGTGCCACCAGCAGAGTCAGGGGGGCGAACACCGGGGAGCTGTTTTTT
TRBV4-2,NA,NA,TRBJ1-2,CASSQADEGWRGYTF,TGTGCCAGCAGCCAAGCCGATGAGGGGTGGCGTGGCTACACCTTC
TRBV2,once,NA,TRBJ2-7,CASSLRTGDGGLYEQYF,TGTGCCAGCAGTCTACGGACAGGAGATGGGGGGTTGTACGAGCAGTACTTC
TRBV18,NA,NA,TRBJ1-4,CASSAESTNEKLFF,TGTGCCAGCTCGGCGGAATCAACTAATGAAAAACTGTTTTTT
TRBV11-2,NA,NA,TRBJ1-6,CASSLGAGKNSPLHF,TGTGCCAGCAGCTTAGGCGCAGGGAAGAATTCACCCCTCCACTTT
TRBV28,NA,NA,TRBJ1-2,CASSLYYVEAGIVRYGYTF,TGTGCCAGCAGTTTATATTACGTGGAGGCGGGCATAGTGAGGTATGGCTACACCTTC
TRBV25-1,NA,NA,TRBJ2-5,CASSGLGTFQETQYF,TGTGCCAGCAGTGGGCTGGGGACTTTCCAAGAGACCCAGTACTTC
TRBV30,NA,NA,TRBJ1-1,CALGGPRNTEAFF,TGTGCCTTGGGAGGTCCCAGGAACACTGAAGCTTTCTTT
TRBV5-1,NA,NA,TRBJ1-1,CASRLDRNTEAFF,TGCGCCAGCAGATTGGACAGGAACACTGAAGCTTTCTTT
TRBV11-2,NA,NA,TRBJ2-7,CASTSPGTKYEQYF,TGTGCCAGCACCTCTCCAGGGACGAAGTACGAGCAGTACTTC
TRBV28,NA,NA,TRBJ1-1,CASKTPTEAFF,TGTGCCAGCAAGACCCCTACTGAAGCTTTCTTT
TRBV5-5,once,TRBD1,TRBJ2-1,CASSLAGQGAANEQFF,TGTGCCAGCAGCTTGGCTGGACAGGGGGCCGCCAATGAGCAGTTCTTC
TRBV6-5,NA,NA,TRBJ2-3,CATGDPGDTQYF,TGTGCCACTGGGGACCCCGGTGATACGCAGTATTTT
TRBV3-1/TRBV3-2,once,NA,TRBJ2-7,CASSPGLGDEQYF,TGTGCCAGCAGCCCAGGGCTGGGGGACGAGCAGTACTTC
TRBV7-3,NA,TRBD2,TRBJ2-3,CASSRGLAGSDTQYF,TGTGCCAGCAGCCGGGGACTAGCGGGATCAGATACGCAGTATTTT
TRBV28,NA,TRBD1,TRBJ1-1,CASSPRTGSRMAFF,TGTGCCAGCAGTCCTCGGACAGGTTCTAGGATGGCTTTCTTT
TRBV9,NA,NA,TRBJ2-7,CASSVGTETFYEQYF,TGTGCCAGCAGCGTAGGAACAGAAACATTTTACGAGCAGTACTTC
TRBV19,NA,NA,TRBJ2-6,CATRAIDTGANVLTF,TGTGCCACCCGGGCAATTGATACTGGGGCCAACGTCCTGACTTTC